These T cell receptor beta chains were read from a single sample in a study of CD8 T cells in Susac syndrome. A single record per CDR3 protein comes from TCRdb applying MiXCR to the immunoSEQ multiplex PCR reads. The data show 150,000 to 200,000 distinct CDR3 sequences, roughly 92% seen once. Sample: CD4+ T cells from PBMCs. The source is a human donor with multiple sclerosis. The CDR3 runs from the conserved cysteine through the conserved F or W. The order of the fields is clone size, J gene, D gene, V gene, CDR3 protein, CDR3 DNA. D genes are given only for firm matches. Clone size appears in some rows only: once, few, many, or a class for an expanded clone.

abundance: NA; j_gene: TRBJ1-1; d_gene: NA; v_gene: TRBV3-1; CDR3aa: CASSQGANTEAFF; CDR3nt: TGTGCCAGCAGCCAAGGAGCGAACACTGAAGCTTTCTTT
abundance: NA; j_gene: TRBJ2-2; d_gene: TRBD1; v_gene: TRBV11-1; CDR3aa: CASSLAPGQGAHGELFF; CDR3nt: TGTGCCAGCAGCTTAGCGCCGGGACAGGGGGCCCACGGGGAGCTGTTTTTT
abundance: few; j_gene: TRBJ1-2; d_gene: NA; v_gene: TRBV28; CDR3aa: CASSLIALSGYTF; CDR3nt: TGTGCCAGCAGTTTAATAGCGTTATCAGGCTACACCTTC
abundance: NA; j_gene: TRBJ2-7; d_gene: TRBD1; v_gene: TRBV11-2; CDR3aa: CASSPPGQGAVYEQYF; CDR3nt: TGTGCCAGCAGCCCCCCGGGACAGGGGGCTGTCTACGAGCAGTACTTC
abundance: NA; j_gene: TRBJ2-3; d_gene: NA; v_gene: TRBV2; CDR3aa: CASSEGRTLDTQYF; CDR3nt: TGTGCCAGCAGTGAAGGCAGGACCTTAGATACGCAGTATTTT
abundance: NA; j_gene: TRBJ1-3; d_gene: TRBD1; v_gene: TRBV5-4; CDR3aa: CASSTRQGVGNTIYF; CDR3nt: TGTGCCAGCAGCACGCGACAGGGGGTTGGAAACACCATATATTTT
abundance: NA; j_gene: TRBJ2-5; d_gene: TRBD1; v_gene: TRBV14; CDR3aa: CASSQDPRGLGETQYF; CDR3nt: TGTGCCAGCAGCCAAGATCCCAGGGGGCTGGGAGAGACCCAGTACTTC
abundance: NA; j_gene: TRBJ2-7; d_gene: NA; v_gene: TRBV28; CDR3aa: CASITGTGSGEQYF; CDR3nt: TGTGCCAGCATTACCGGGACGGGATCAGGGGAGCAGTACTTC
abundance: NA; j_gene: TRBJ1-4; d_gene: NA; v_gene: TRBV7-8; CDR3aa: CASSFRPGNKEKLFF; CDR3nt: TGTGCCAGCAGCTTCAGACCAGGCAATAAGGAAAAACTGTTTTTT
abundance: NA; j_gene: TRBJ2-5; d_gene: TRBD2; v_gene: TRBV6-5; CDR3aa: CAGRRLAGGETQYF; CDR3nt: TGTGCCGGGCGGCGACTAGCGGGAGGGGAGACCCAGTACTTC